This T cell receptor beta chain comes out of a study of blood T cell repertoires in COVID-19. Produced via immunoSEQ multiplex PCR; TCRdb's table is partial and in-frame only. The table lists approximately 32,000 clones, roughly 91% of them singletons, with over 13% in the top ten. This clone was seen only once. This CDR3 is built from 16 residues. V lost 3 bases, J lost 1 base, and 11 bases stayed unmatched. Germline values: CDR1 DFQATT, CDR2 SNEGSKA (reference sequence). Specimen: peripheral blood. This sequence joins TRBV20-1 and TRBJ1-2, with 7 bases lining up with TRBD1. The TCR originated in a man aged 55 to 70 with active COVID-19. In DNA form, the CDR3 reads TGCAGTGCTAGTCGTTTTGGGACAGAAGTTAACTATGGCTACACCTTC. Residues: CSASRFGTEVNYGYTF.